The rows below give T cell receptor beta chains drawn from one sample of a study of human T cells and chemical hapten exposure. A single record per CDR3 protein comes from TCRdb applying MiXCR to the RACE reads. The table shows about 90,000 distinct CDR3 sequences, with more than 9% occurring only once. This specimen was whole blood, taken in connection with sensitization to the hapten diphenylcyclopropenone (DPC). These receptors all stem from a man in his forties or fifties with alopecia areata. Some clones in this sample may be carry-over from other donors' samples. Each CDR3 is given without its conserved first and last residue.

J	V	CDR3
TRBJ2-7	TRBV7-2	ASSQWAAGPGEQY
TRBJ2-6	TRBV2	ASRQGLADSGANVLT
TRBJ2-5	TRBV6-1	ASSASSDSLGETQY
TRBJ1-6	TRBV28	ASSLNNYNSPLH
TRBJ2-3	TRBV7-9	ASSLGGLSTDTQY
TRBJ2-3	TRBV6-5	ASSYHPPGQGADTQY
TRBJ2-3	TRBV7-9	ASSLDISGDSTDTQY
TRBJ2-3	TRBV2	ASFASRGSGSLFTDTQY
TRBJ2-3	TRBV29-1	SVFPSGRTDTQY
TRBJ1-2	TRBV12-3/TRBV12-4	ATAVGYYGYT
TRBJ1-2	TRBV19	AKGESLANYGYT
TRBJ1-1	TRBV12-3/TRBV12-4	ASIQGISEAF
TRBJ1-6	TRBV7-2	ASGTGDLGTLH
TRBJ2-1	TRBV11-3	ASSLQSHNEQF
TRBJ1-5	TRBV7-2	ASSPAPKTRVRQPQH
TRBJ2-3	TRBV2	ASSGGLAGANTQY
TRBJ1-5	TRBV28	ASNPPGGGNQPQH
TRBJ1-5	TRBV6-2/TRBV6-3	ASVRQGNQPQH
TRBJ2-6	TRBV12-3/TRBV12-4	ASSLALSGANVLT
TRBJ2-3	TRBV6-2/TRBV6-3	ASSWGSGDTQY
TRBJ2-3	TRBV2	ASRSGKMVDTQY
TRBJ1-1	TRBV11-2	ASSPGWGEAF
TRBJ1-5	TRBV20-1	SARTGANQPQH
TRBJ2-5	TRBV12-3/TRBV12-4	ASSFRSETQY
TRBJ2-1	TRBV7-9	ASSLESLAGAPVRRNNEQF
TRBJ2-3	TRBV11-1	ASSRVGPGDTQY
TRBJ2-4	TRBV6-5	ASSSGGPWENIQY
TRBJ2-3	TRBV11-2	ASSLSAVADTQY
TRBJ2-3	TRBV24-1	ATSYGRPTDTQY
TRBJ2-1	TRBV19	ASRTSGSSYNEQF
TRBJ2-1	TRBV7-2	ASRWGGDNEQF
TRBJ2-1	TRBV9	ASSVTSGLHNEQF
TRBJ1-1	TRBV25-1	ASLGILGNTEAF
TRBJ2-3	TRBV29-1	SVELLAGVTDTQY
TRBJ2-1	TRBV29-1	SVEEPRAARLGNEQF
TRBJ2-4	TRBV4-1	ASSHPSGAAKNIQY
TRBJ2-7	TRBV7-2	ASSRTSGRGVREQY
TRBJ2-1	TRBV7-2	ASSTGTSGRGPYNEQF
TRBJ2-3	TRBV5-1	ASSLPGGSTDTQY
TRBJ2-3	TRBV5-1	ASSHGLAGGADTQY
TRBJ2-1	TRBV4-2	ASSPNYNEQF
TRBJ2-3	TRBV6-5	ASTTGSDGDTQY
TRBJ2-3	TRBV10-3	AISLAADTQY
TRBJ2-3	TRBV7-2	ASSPDPAVHTDTQY
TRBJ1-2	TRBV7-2	ASSLVSGNGYT
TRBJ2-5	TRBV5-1	ASSLSTTGTGYRETQY
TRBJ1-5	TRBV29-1	ILRGDRESQPQH
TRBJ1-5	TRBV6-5	ASRPGTGRSSNQPQH